The 23 T cell receptor beta chains reported below all come from one sample, sequenced in a study of brain T cells in children with intractable seizures. Sequenced by immunoSEQ multiplex PCR; TCRdb stores in-frame clones only, minus some. The sample records about 340,000 clones, about 93% being singletons. Time point given: blood from clinic visit 5 months post-surgery; TSC patient then seizure free. The sample was peripheral blood, taken approximately 5 months after surgery. These receptors came from a boy younger than two with tuberous sclerosis and intractable seizures.

This clone was seen only once. Other DNA sequences of this sample code for an identical CDR3. The chain employs TRBV25-1 and TRBJ1-6, with D uncertain. Germline CDR1 MGHDK, CDR2 SYGVNS. V was shortened by 7 bases and J by 10 bases, with 17 bases between the two germline ends. This CDR3 contains 14 residues. The chain's CDR3 is CASNGPQIGSPLHF. Written as DNA, the CDR3 is TGTGCCAGCAACGGGCCTCAAATAGGGTCACCCCTCCACTTT.

This chain links TRBV10-3 with TRBJ2-3; 9 bases map to TRBD2. CDR1 and CDR2 (germline): ENHRY, SYGVKD. The CDR3 length is 17 residues. The V gene end was trimmed by 4 bases and the J gene end by 5 bases; junction bases not matched to a gene: 13. The CDR3 DNA reads TGTGCCATCAGTGTTAACGAGCGGGGGGACTGGGAAGATACGCAGTATTTT. Translated, it gives CAISVNERGDWEDTQYF.

The rearrangement uses TRBV9 and TRBJ2-4; perhaps TRBD2 as D (6 bases). Germline assignment: CDR1 SGDLS and CDR2 YYNGEE. This CDR3 contains 15 residues. V was pared by 5 bases and J by 8 bases, with 20 bases between. CDR3 loop: CASSGNRDPGDIQYF. The CDR3 coding sequence is TGTGCCAGCAGTGGAAACCGGGACCCGGGGGACATTCAGTACTTC.

Worth noting for this clone: Other DNA sequences of this sample code for an identical CDR3. The CDR3 sequence is CASSQLPGQETQYF. The CDR3 region has the DNA TGCGCCAGCAGCCAATTGCCAGGGCAAGAGACCCAGTACTTC. The rearrangement links TRBV4-1 to TRBJ2-5; tentative D call: TRBD1 (5 bases). The CDR3 runs 14 residues. V lost 2 bases and J lost 2, with 9 bases in between. Per germline, CDR1 MGHRA and CDR2 YSYEKL.

The V call is TRBV10-3, the J call TRBJ2-1, with D possibly being TRBD1 or TRBD2 (5 bases each). Germline CDR1 is ENHRY and CDR2 is SYGVKD. Trimming took 3 bases from V and 4 from J, leaving 10 bases between them. The CDR3 runs to 14 residues. DNA for the CDR3: TGTGCCATCAGTGACGGGGCCAGATACAATGAGCAGTTCTTC. It specifies CAISDGARYNEQFF.

This clone was seen a single time. The chain links TRBV5-1 to TRBJ2-7; a possible D gene is TRBD2 (5 bases). Germline V gene data show CDR1 as SGHRS and CDR2 as YFSETQ. The CDR3 contains 12 residues. With 0 bases removed from V and 5 bases from J, the gap between germline ends came to 6 bases. This CDR3 is CASSLDGDEQYF. CDR3 sequence (DNA): TGCGCCAGCAGCTTGGACGGGGACGAGCAGTACTTC.

This chain links TRBV6-5 with TRBJ1-1, with TRBD1 as a possible D gene (6 bases). The CDR3 totals 14 residues. Per the germline V gene, CDR1 is MNHEY and CDR2 is SVGAGI. V lost 6 bases and J lost 4, with 15 bases in between. The DNA of the CDR3 is TGTGCCAGCAGCGTAAACAGGGTTGGCACTGAAGCTTTCTTT. As protein: CASSVNRVGTEAFF.

This chain connects TRBV28 to TRBJ1-5; 7 bases align to TRBD1. CDR1 and CDR2 from the germline V gene are MDHEN and SYDVKM. This CDR3 region has 14 residues. The V gene end was trimmed by 3 bases and the J gene end by 1 base; junction bases not matched to a gene: 0. CDR3 loop: CASSLGQSNQPQHF. DNA for the CDR3: TGTGCCAGCAGTTTGGGACAGAGCAATCAGCCCCAGCATTTT.

The chain recombines TRBV11-3 with TRBJ2-3; weak D call: TRBD2 (5 bases). Trimming removed 7 bases at V and 9 bases at J, with 20 bases between. From germline, CDR1 is SGHNT and CDR2 YENEEA. This CDR3 has 14 amino acids. CDR3 protein: CASTAYDRSGTQYF. CDR3 bases: TGTGCCAGCACAGCTTATGATCGGAGCGGAACGCAGTATTTT.

The CDR3 reads CASSTRFRAGGSDTQYF. The CDR3 region has the DNA TGTGCCAGCAGCACCCGCTTTCGAGCGGGAGGCTCAGATACGCAGTATTTT. This rearrangement joins TRBV21-1 to TRBJ2-3; TRBD2, the table's D call, was not compared with the DNA. TRBV21-1 is classified as a pseudogene. The CDR3 runs 17 residues.

The chain recombines TRBV20-1 with TRBJ2-4, with TRBD2 as a possible D gene (6 bases). V shed 3 bases and J shed 0 bases, with 12 bases lying between them. Germline CDR1 reads DFQATT; CDR2 reads SNEGSKA (reference sequence). This CDR3 contains 15 residues. The CDR3 sequence: CSASGGTSAKNIQYF. The CDR3 nucleotides read TGCAGTGCTAGTGGCGGGACTTCAGCCAAAAACATTCAGTACTTC.

The chain uses TRBV10-2 and TRBJ2-2; the D is unclear. In germline, CDR1 is WSHSY, CDR2 SAAADI. This CDR3 is 10 amino acids long. With 8 bases removed from V and 7 bases from J, the gap between germline ends came to 5 bases. CDR3 bases: TGCGCCAGCGGGAACGGGGAGCTGTTTTTT. It specifies CASGNGELFF.

V gene TRBV3-1 (or the pseudogene TRBV3-2) combines with J gene TRBJ2-7; a weak D match, TRBD2 (6 bases). Germline values: CDR1 LGHDT, CDR2 YNNKEL (reference sequence). The CDR3 is 14 residues long. The germline V and J ends were trimmed by 0 bases and 7 bases, with 13 bases remaining between them. The CDR3 here is CASSQEGLSPEQYF. Written as DNA, the CDR3 is TGTGCCAGCAGCCAAGAGGGACTCTCCCCTGAGCAGTACTTC.

This chain connects TRBV29-1 to TRBJ1-1, with a weak D call TRBD1 (6 bases). Germline loops: CDR1 SQVTM, CDR2 ANQGSEA. This CDR3 comprises 13 residues. V was shortened by 6 bases and J by 5 bases, with 16 bases between the two germline ends. The CDR3 DNA reads as TGCAGCGTCCTCTTACAGGGTAATACTGAAGCTTTCTTT. Amino acids: CSVLLQGNTEAFF.

The chain links TRBV6-6 to TRBJ2-3; 8 nucleotides align to TRBD2. Losses at the gene ends were 7 bases for V and 4 bases for J; bases not matched to a gene: 4. Germline CDR1 and CDR2: MNHNY and SVGAGI (reference sequence). This CDR3 is 13 amino acids long. In nucleotides, the CDR3 is TGTGCCAGCACGGGGGGGCCCGCAGATACGCAGTATTTT. It specifies CASTGGPADTQYF.

The chain recombines TRBV4-1 with TRBJ2-2, with a possible D match to TRBD1 (5 bases). V was trimmed by 0 bases and J by 5 bases, leaving 16 bases between them. This CDR3 region has 17 residues. Germline values: CDR1 MGHRA, CDR2 YSYEKL. The CDR3 bases are TGCGCCAGCAGCCAAGATCCAGGCAGGGCCGAAACCGGGGAGCTGTTTTTT. Translation: CASSQDPGRAETGELFF.

The chain has TRBV6-6 and TRBJ1-1; 8 positions agree with TRBD1. Germline V gene sequence: CDR1 MNHNY, CDR2 SVGAGI (reference sequence). Trimming at V came to 5 bases and at J to 4 bases, leaving 9 bases not matched to a gene. The CDR3 length is 15 residues. CDR3 sequence: CASSDGTGLRTEAFF. The CDR3 coding sequence is TGTGCCAGCAGTGATGGGACAGGTCTCCGCACTGAAGCTTTCTTT.

The CDR3: CASSPILRGLIQETQYF. CDR3 bases: TGTGCCAGCAGTCCAATTCTGCGGGGGCTAATCCAAGAGACCCAGTACTTC. The chain combines TRBV6-6 with TRBJ2-5, with a possible D match to TRBD2 (7 bases). This CDR3 is built from 17 residues. Germline loops: CDR1 MNHNY, CDR2 SVGAGI (reference sequence). The V gene lost 5 bases and the J gene lost 1 base, with 20 bases spanning the gap.

The chain carries TRBV12-5 and TRBJ2-7; 7 positions match TRBD2. V shed 2 bases, J shed 2 bases, and the junction held 6 bases outside the gene matches. The CDR3 spans 15 residues. Looked up from germline, CDR1 is LGHNT and CDR2 is FRNRAP. The CDR3 protein is CASGLWLAAPYEQYF. The CDR3 DNA reads as TGTGCTAGTGGTTTGTGGCTAGCGGCCCCCTACGAGCAGTACTTC.

The table lists this clone with a count of one. The chain uses TRBV11-3 and TRBJ1-6; 7 bases line up with TRBD1. Per the germline V gene, CDR1 is SGHNT and CDR2 is YENEEA. V shed 5 bases and J 9 bases; nucleotides not matched to a gene: 7. This CDR3 is built from 14 residues. The CDR3 sequence is CASSPGTAGSPLHF. CDR3 in DNA: TGTGCCAGCAGCCCCGGGACAGCCGGTTCACCCCTCCACTTT.

The V gene is TRBV10-3, the J gene TRBJ2-7; 7 nucleotides match TRBD1. The V gene's germline CDR1 is ENHRY and CDR2 SYGVKD. J lost 2 bases, V lost 7 bases, and 5 bases had no gene match. This CDR3 comprises 13 residues. The DNA for the CDR3 is TGTGCCATCACGGACAGGTCAACCTACGAGCAGTACTTC. This gives the protein CAITDRSTYEQYF.

The rearrangement uses TRBV28 and TRBJ2-7; 7 bases fit TRBD1. V was clipped by 4 bases and J by 9 bases; unmatched bases: 9. The germline gives CDR1 MDHEN, CDR2 SYDVKM. The CDR3 is 13 amino acids. The CDR3 here is CASSSPYTGVQYF. The CDR3 DNA reads TGTGCCAGCAGTTCCCCATATACAGGGGTGCAGTACTTC.

The rearrangement links TRBV27 to TRBJ1-4; D remains unclear. V lost 5 bases, J lost 8 bases, and 15 bases lay in between. Germline values: CDR1 MNHEY, CDR2 SMNVEV (reference sequence). This CDR3 is built from 14 residues. The CDR3 nucleotides are TGTGCCAGCAGTCTAGGACTTCCTTTAGAAAAACTGTTTTTT. Translating gives CASSLGLPLEKLFF.